These 32 T cell receptor beta chains share one sample of origin, sequenced in a study of blood T cell repertoires in COVID-19. The data were produced by immunoSEQ multiplex PCR, yet TCRdb's version contains in-frame clones alone and is incomplete. The sample includes tens of thousands of clones, 80% seen only once; the top ten take about half. Sequencing used peripheral blood. The receptors derive from a woman aged 70-85 years with acute or convalescent COVID-19.

DNA of the CDR3: TGTGCCAGCAGCTTCCTAGCGGGAGGGCGAGAGACCCAGTACTTC. Its translation: CASSFLAGGRETQYF. The chain carries TRBV7-3 and TRBJ2-5, with TRBD2 matching 12 bases. The CDR3 spans 15 residues. CDR1 is SGHTA and CDR2 is FQGTGA in the germline V gene. V shed 3 bases, J shed 4 bases, and the junction held 3 bases outside the gene matches.

This chain links TRBV7-3 with TRBJ2-4; D may be TRBD2 (6 bases). CDR1 SGHTA and CDR2 FQGTGA come from the germline V gene. This CDR3 has 15 residues. Trimming took 1 base from V and 1 from J, leaving 8 bases between them. The DNA of the CDR3 is TGTGCCAGCAGCTTAATGAGCGGGGCCAAAAACATTCAGTACTTC. Protein: CASSLMSGAKNIQYF.

The chain recombines TRBV27 with TRBJ1-1; D is possibly TRBD1 (5 bases). The CDR3 length is 14 residues. CDR1 is MNHEY, CDR2 SMNVEV, per germline (reference sequence). Trimming removed 2 bases at V and 10 bases at J, with 17 bases between. The CDR3 bases are TGTGCCAGCAGTTTAGGGAGGGGTTCGGTGAGAGCTTTCTTT. It yields the protein CASSLGRGSVRAFF.

The V gene is TRBV4-3, the J gene TRBJ2-1; a possible D gene is TRBD2 (5 bases). Between the trimmed V and J ends, which lost 0 bases and 1 base, there was a span of 7 bases. From germline, CDR1 is LGHNA and CDR2 YSLEER. This CDR3 has 15 amino acids. The CDR3 bases are TGCGCCAGCAGCCAAGACGGGGAATCCTACAATGAGCAGTTCTTC. It translates to CASSQDGESYNEQFF.

Note on this clone: Distinct nucleotide sequences in the sample also encode this CDR3. The chain employs TRBV11-3 and TRBJ2-1, with TRBD2 as a possible D gene (6 bases). Trimming stripped 6 bases from V and 8 bases from J, with 14 bases between. Germline V lookup: CDR1 SGHNT, CDR2 YENEEA. This CDR3 contains 13 residues. The CDR3 loop reads CASSGGMGDEQFF. The CDR3 bases are TGTGCCAGCAGTGGCGGGATGGGCGATGAGCAGTTCTTC.

This rearrangement joins TRBV6-2 or TRBV6-3 to TRBJ1-6, with 9 bases fitting TRBD1. Germline assignment: CDR1 MNHEY and CDR2 SVGEGT. The CDR3 extends over 20 amino acids. J gave up 0 bases and V 5 bases, and 14 bases lay outside the gene matches. CDR3 DNA: TGTGCCAGCAGTAACCGTCCCGGGACAGGGACGAGCTCCTATAATTCACCCCTCCACTTT. Protein product: CASSNRPGTGTSSYNSPLHF.

The rearrangement uses TRBV5-1 and TRBJ1-1, with 11 bases that match TRBD1. V lost 2 bases to trimming and J lost 4 bases; unmatched junction nucleotides: 4. CDR1 is SGHRS and CDR2 is YFSETQ in the germline V gene. CDR3 length: 15 amino acids. CDR3 sequence: CASSLWGTGGTEAFF. CDR3 nucleotides: TGCGCCAGCAGCTTATGGGGGACAGGGGGCACTGAAGCTTTCTTT.

The chain uses TRBV30 and TRBJ2-7; the match to TRBD2 covers 8 bases. This CDR3 has 12 amino acids. CDR1 and CDR2 (germline): GTSNPN, SVGIG (reference sequence). V shed 8 bases, J shed 3 bases, and the junction held 6 bases outside the gene matches. The CDR3 is CAGSGGSYEQYF. The DNA of the CDR3 is TGTGCCGGATCGGGGGGGAGCTACGAGCAGTACTTC.

The chain recombines TRBV6-5 with TRBJ1-1; D is uncertain. Germline V gene lookup returns CDR1 MNHEY and CDR2 SVGAGI. V lost 7 bases, J lost 4 bases, and 10 bases lay in between. This CDR3 is built from 12 residues. For the CDR3, the DNA is TGTGCCAGCATCGGTGAGGGCACTGAAGCTTTCTTT. It codes for CASIGEGTEAFF.

This clone was seen a handful of times. This rearrangement joins TRBV5-6 to TRBJ1-5, with 7 bases aligning to TRBD1. Germline V gene lookup returns CDR1 SGHDT and CDR2 YYEEEE. J was trimmed by 2 bases and V by 0 bases; bases with no gene match: 2. The CDR3 runs 15 residues. CDR3 sequence (DNA): TGTGCCAGCAGCTTGGGACAGGGAGGCAATCAGCCCCAGCATTTT. Amino acids: CASSLGQGGNQPQHF.

The chain couples TRBV5-4 to TRBJ2-2, with 8 bases fitting TRBD1. This CDR3 spans 16 amino acids. Germline values: CDR1 SGHNT, CDR2 YYREEE (reference sequence). Trimming removed 4 bases from V and 2 bases from J; junction bases left unmatched: 7. The CDR3 is CASSAGGTGNTGELFF. The CDR3 DNA sequence: TGTGCCAGCAGCGCTGGAGGGACAGGCAACACCGGGGAGCTGTTTTTT.

This chain uses TRBV28 with TRBJ2-5, with a weak D call TRBD2 (6 bases). V lost 7 bases to trimming and J lost 4 bases, with 16 bases between them. The CDR3 has 14 residues. Germline V CDR1 and CDR2: MDHEN, SYDVKM. This CDR3 reads CASNRGIRVETQYF. CDR3 in DNA: TGTGCCAGCAATCGGGGGATTCGGGTAGAGACCCAGTACTTC.

The chain couples TRBV19 to TRBJ2-3; possible D gene TRBD2, 5 bases. The ends were cut back, 3 bases at V and 0 bases at J, with 13 bases in the middle. The V gene's germline CDR1 is LNHDA and CDR2 SQIVND (reference sequence). The CDR3 runs 16 residues. Written as DNA, the CDR3 is TGTGCCAGTAGTATTTTGAGGGAAGGGAGCACAGATACGCAGTATTTT. It yields the protein CASSILREGSTDTQYF.

This clone was seen only once. This chain uses TRBV7-9 with TRBJ2-5, with a possible D match to TRBD1 (6 bases). The germline gives CDR1 SEHNR, CDR2 FQNEAQ (reference sequence). The V and J ends lost 1 base and 14 bases respectively, with 11 bases between them. The CDR3 consists of 11 residues. In nucleotides, the CDR3 is TGTGCCAGCAGCTTAGATCGGACAGCCTACTTC. This translates into CASSLDRTAYF.

V usage is TRBV28 and J usage is TRBJ1-5, with D possibly TRBD1 on 6 matching bases. The CDR3 is 14 residues long. With 5 bases removed from V and 1 base from J, the gap between germline ends came to 9 bases. Per the germline V gene, CDR1 is MDHEN and CDR2 is SYDVKM. The CDR3 region is CASSPGQSNQPQHF. The CDR3 DNA follows: TGTGCCAGCAGTCCCGGACAGAGCAATCAGCCCCAGCATTTT.

The sample holds a few counts of this clone. The genes are TRBV10-1 and TRBJ2-5, with D maybe TRBD1 (5 bases). Trimming cost V 0 bases and J 4 bases, with 12 bases left between them. CDR1 is WNHNN, CDR2 SYGVQD, per germline (reference sequence). The CDR3 runs to 15 residues. The chain's CDR3 is CASSESAGIGETQYF. CDR3 DNA sequence: TGCGCCAGCAGTGAGTCCGCAGGGATAGGAGAGACCCAGTACTTC.

This clone was seen a single time. The chain employs TRBV24-1 and TRBJ1-2, with 7 bases aligning to TRBD1. This CDR3 region has 14 residues. V lost 4 bases to trimming and J lost 5 bases; unmatched junction nucleotides: 6. Germline loops: CDR1 KGHDR, CDR2 SFDVKD. The DNA of the CDR3 is TGTGCCACCAGTGAGTCGGGACAGTCATATGGCTACACCTTC. Translated, it gives CATSESGQSYGYTF.

The J gene is TRBJ1-2, the V gene TRBV7-3, with 8 positions matching TRBD1. This CDR3 is built from 13 residues. The V gene's germline CDR1 is SGHTA and CDR2 FQGTGA. V lost 0 bases to trimming and J lost 6 bases; unmatched junction nucleotides: 0. This CDR3 is CASSLTDRDGYTF. The DNA for the CDR3 is TGTGCCAGCAGCTTAACGGACAGGGATGGCTACACCTTC.

V gene TRBV3-1 (or the pseudogene TRBV3-2) combines with J gene TRBJ1-5; possibly TRBD1 for D (5 bases). In germline, CDR1 is LGHDT, CDR2 YNNKEL (reference sequence). Trimming pared 1 base from V and 3 bases from J, leaving 13 bases between. The CDR3 has 16 residues. CDR3 loop: CASSQGLQGANQPQHF. The CDR3 DNA reads as TGTGCCAGCAGCCAAGGTCTCCAAGGGGCCAATCAGCCCCAGCATTTT.

This chain joins TRBV5-1 and TRBJ2-1; 13 bases agree with TRBD2. V lost 2 bases to trimming and J lost 5 bases; unmatched junction nucleotides: 13. Germline CDR1 SGHRS, CDR2 YFSETQ. The CDR3 contains 19 residues. The DNA for the CDR3 is TGCGCCAGCAGCTTCGGACTAGCGGGAGTTAAAAGGGGTCACAATGAGCAGTTCTTC. It specifies CASSFGLAGVKRGHNEQFF.

This chain connects TRBV18 to TRBJ1-6, with a weak D call TRBD1 (5 bases). CDR3 size: 17 residues. Between the trimmed V and J ends, which lost 3 bases and 8 bases, there was a span of 20 bases. Germline V gene sequence: CDR1 KGHSH, CDR2 LQKENI. CDR3 DNA sequence: TGTGCCAGCTCACCTATGGGGGGTACTCCCTCTGATTCACCCCTCCACTTT. This encodes CASSPMGGTPSDSPLHF.

CDR3 sequence: CATSDPAGTSLSDTQYF. CDR3 in DNA: TGTGCCACCAGTGATCCGGCCGGGACTAGCTTATCAGATACGCAGTATTTT. J is TRBJ2-3 and V is TRBV24-1, with TRBD2 matching 9 bases. Germline V gene sequence: CDR1 KGHDR, CDR2 SFDVKD. CDR3 length equals 17 residues. V was clipped by 3 bases and J by 4 bases; unmatched bases: 10.

The V call is TRBV7-2, the J call TRBJ1-2; tentative D call: TRBD1 (5 bases). V was cut by 1 base and J by 4 bases, with 10 bases left in between. Germline loops: CDR1 SGHTA, CDR2 FQGNSA. CDR3 length: 14 amino acids. Here the CDR3 reads CASSLDPRAYGYTF. The CDR3, as DNA: TGTGCCAGCAGCTTAGACCCCAGGGCCTATGGCTACACCTTC. Together with reference TRBV7-2 and TRBJ1-2, the CDR3 gives the full variable domain: GAGVSQSPSNKVTEKGKDVELRCDPISGHTALYWYRQSLGQGLEFLIYFQGNSAPDKSGLPSDRFSAERTGGSVSTLTIQRTQQEDSAVYLCASSLDPRAYGYTFGSGTRLTVV.

The gene calls are TRBV28 and TRBJ1-3; possibly TRBD1 for D (6 bases). The length of the CDR3 is 17 residues. Germline V gene data show CDR1 as MDHEN and CDR2 as SYDVKM. Trimming left V 7 bases short and J 4 bases short, with 23 bases between. The CDR3: CASNSPQGQGTGNTIYF. The CDR3 nucleotides read TGTGCCAGCAACTCCCCCCAGGGGCAGGGGACCGGAAACACCATATATTTT.

To note about this clone: Other DNA sequences from this sample encode an identical CDR3 as well. The chain uses TRBV28 and TRBJ2-7, with TRBD1 matching over 8 bases. Germline trimming cut 7 bases from V and 7 bases from J; bases unmatched to any gene: 6. The germline CDR1 and CDR2 sequences are MDHEN and SYDVKM. The CDR3 runs to 12 residues. The DNA for the CDR3 is TGTGCCAGCACAGGGGGCATCCATGAGCAGTACTTC. Protein: CASTGGIHEQYF.

Only a few counts were recorded for this clone. The genes are TRBV5-1 and TRBJ1-2; D is unclear. V was cut by 4 bases and J by 0 bases, with 13 bases left in between. This CDR3 is built from 15 residues. Per germline, CDR1 SGHRS and CDR2 YFSETQ. As DNA, the CDR3 is TGCGCCAGCAGCGCGGACTCTTCGACTAACTATGGCTACACCTTC. This sequence encodes CASSADSSTNYGYTF.

The chain recombines TRBV29-1 with TRBJ2-1; D gene unclear. The germline V gene encodes CDR1 SQVTM and CDR2 ANQGSEA. V lost 6 bases, J lost 0 bases, and 12 bases lay in between. The CDR3 runs to 14 residues. The CDR3 coding sequence is TGCAGCGTCGCCGGGTCTTACTCCTACAATGAGCAGTTCTTC. Encoded protein: CSVAGSYSYNEQFF.

The V call is TRBV4-2, the J call TRBJ2-7; 7 nucleotides agree with TRBD2. Trimming cost V 4 bases and J 3 bases; bases outside gene matches: 18. CDR1 and CDR2 (germline): LGHNA, YNFKEQ. There are 18 residues in the CDR3. The CDR3 region has the DNA TGTGCCAGCAGCCCCGCGATTAGCGGACTAGTAGGAGACTACGAGCAGTACTTC. This sequence encodes CASSPAISGLVGDYEQYF.

The chain links TRBV7-8 to TRBJ2-7, with TRBD1 as a possible D gene (7 bases). V was shortened by 6 bases and J by 9 bases, with 15 bases between the two germline ends. The V gene's germline CDR1 is SGHVS and CDR2 FQNEAQ. The CDR3 is 12 residues long. CDR3 sequence: CASSRHQGGQYF. The CDR3 DNA follows: TGTGCCAGCAGTCGACATCAGGGGGGGCAGTACTTC.

The chain employs TRBV5-8 and TRBJ2-2; 10 bases map to TRBD2. This CDR3 comprises 20 residues. Per germline, CDR1 SGHTS and CDR2 YDEGEE. V shed 4 bases, J shed 5 bases, and the junction held 20 bases outside the gene matches. CDR3 nucleotides: TGTGCCAGCAGCGTCGGACAGGGAAAGCCGGGACTAGCGAGAACCGGGGAGCTGTTTTTT. Its translation: CASSVGQGKPGLARTGELFF.

CDR3 residues: CASSLAGQGTDTQYF. The CDR3 nucleotides are TGTGCCAGCAGCTTAGCGGGACAGGGGACCGATACGCAGTATTTT. V gene TRBV7-2 combines with J gene TRBJ2-3; 10 positions agree with TRBD1. J gave up 6 bases and V 0 bases, and 3 bases lay outside the gene matches. From germline, CDR1 is SGHTA and CDR2 FQGNSA. The CDR3 is 15 residues long.

This clone has a handful of counts. The V call is TRBV11-2, the J call TRBJ1-6; TRBD1 aligns across 11 bases. CDR1 is SGHAT, CDR2 FQNNGV, per germline. The V gene end was trimmed by 5 bases and the J gene end by 8 bases; junction bases not matched to a gene: 5. The CDR3 spans 15 residues. The CDR3 spells CASSPWTGGDSPLHF. In DNA form, the CDR3 reads TGTGCCAGCAGCCCCTGGACAGGGGGCGATTCACCCCTCCACTTT. Full variable domain (outside the CDR3, taken from reference TRBV11-2 and TRBJ1-6): EAGVAQSPRYKIIEKRQSVAFWCNPISGHATLYWYQQILGQGPKLLIQFQNNGVVDDSQLPKDRFSAERLKGVDSTLKIQPAKLEDSAVYLCASSPWTGGDSPLHFGNGTRLTVT.